The rows below give T cell receptor beta chains drawn from one sample of a study of T cells in Graves' hyperthyroidism and ophthalmopathy. Via MiXCR, TCRdb re-called the multiplex PCR reads, giving one row per CDR3 protein. The table lists some 490,000 distinct CDR3 sequences, about 16% of them singletons. Source material: blood. The receptors were gathered from a woman between 25 and 40 years old with Graves' ophthalmopathy. CDR3s include the opening cysteine and the closing phenylalanine or tryptophan. D genes are given only for firm matches. Size is stated for part of the rows, as once, few or many counts, or as a class when the clone is expanded.

cdr3_aa,cdr3_nt,clone_size,d_call,j_call,v_call
CASSLRHLGTEAFF,TGCGCCAGCAGCTTGAGACACTTGGGCACTGAAGCTTTCTTT,many,-,TRBJ1-1,TRBV5-1
CASSRTDRVKTEAFF,TGTGCCAGCTCACGCACTGACAGGGTTAAGACTGAAGCTTTCTTT,many,TRBD1,TRBJ1-1,TRBV18
CASSFQTLQETQYF,TGCGCCAGCAGCTTCCAGACCCTCCAAGAGACCCAGTACTTC,many,-,TRBJ2-5,TRBV5-1
CASSQDVTTSNSPLHF,TGCGCCAGCAGCCAAGACGTCACAACGAGTAATTCACCCCTCCACTTT,few,-,TRBJ1-6,TRBV4-3
CSARSSGRSYNKQFF,TGCAGTGCTAGATCAAGCGGGAGGTCCTACAATAAGCAGTTCTTC,many,TRBD2,TRBJ2-1,TRBV20-1
CASSLGIGGQETQYF,TGTGCCAGCAGTTTGGGGATTGGGGGGCAAGAGACCCAGTACTTC,many,-,TRBJ2-5,TRBV6-1
CASSSDWQETQYF,TGTGCCAGTAGTTCGGACTGGCAGGAGACCCAGTACTTC,-,-,TRBJ2-5,TRBV19
CASSLGTGKAYEQYF,TGCGCCAGCAGCTTGGGCACAGGGAAAGCCTACGAGCAGTACTTC,many,-,TRBJ2-7,TRBV5-1
CAISESVGDSEQFF,TGTGCCATCAGTGAGTCAGTTGGGGACAGTGAGCAGTTCTTC,few,TRBD1,TRBJ2-1,TRBV10-3
CASRSLTGNYGYTF,TGCGCCAGCAGATCTTTGACAGGGAACTATGGCTACACCTTC,many,TRBD1,TRBJ1-2,TRBV5-1
CASSQENFSYNEQFF,TGCGCCAGCAGCCAAGAGAATTTCTCCTACAATGAGCAGTTCTTC,few,-,TRBJ2-1,TRBV4-3
CASRAGGENTEAFF,TGTGCCAGCAGGGCGGGAGGGGAGAACACTGAAGCTTTCTTT,few,-,TRBJ1-1,TRBV2
CASRPLGGEQYF,TGCGCCAGCAGGCCGTTGGGGGGAGAGCAGTACTTC,few,-,TRBJ2-7,TRBV5-1
CASSSPGRLLAKNIQYF,TGTGCCAGCAGTTCCCCGGGGCGGTTACTAGCCAAAAACATTCAGTACTTC,many,-,TRBJ2-4,TRBV28
CASSYGGDYERYF,TGTGCCAGCAGTTACGGGGGAGACTACGAGCGGTACTTC,-,-,TRBJ2-7,TRBV28
CASRGEGVSGAFF,TGTGCCAGCAGGGGCGAGGGAGTGTCGGGAGCTTTCTTT,few,-,TRBJ1-1,TRBV6-1
CASSSGTGDEKLFF,TGTGCCAGCAGCTCCGGGACAGGAGACGAAAAACTGTTTTTT,many,TRBD1,TRBJ1-4,TRBV7-2
CASGYLPSYEQYF,TGTGCCAGCGGTTATCTTCCCTCCTACGAGCAGTACTTC,few,-,TRBJ2-7,TRBV11-2
CASSPYSGRAQDTQYF,TGTGCCAGCTCACCTTATAGCGGGAGGGCCCAAGATACGCAGTATTTT,few,TRBD2,TRBJ2-3,TRBV18
CASSLDVLAGDTQYF,TGTGCCAGCAGCTTAGATGTTCTAGCGGGAGATACGCAGTATTTT,few,TRBD2,TRBJ2-3,TRBV11-2
CASRSHRSSYEQYF,TGTGCCAGCAGGAGCCACAGAAGCTCCTACGAGCAGTACTTC,many,-,TRBJ2-7,TRBV12-3/TRBV12-4
CASSESWEGMGSNTEAFF,TGCGCCAGCAGTGAGTCGTGGGAGGGGATGGGATCGAACACTGAAGCTTTCTTT,many,-,TRBJ1-1,TRBV10-1
CASSLTNSGSYNEQFF,TGCGCCAGCAGCCTCACTAACTCCGGGAGTTACAATGAGCAGTTCTTC,-,-,TRBJ2-1,TRBV4-3
CASSLRRGYNEQFF,TGTGCCAGCAGCTTGCGTCGCGGGTACAATGAGCAGTTCTTC,few,-,TRBJ2-1,TRBV7-9
CASSLRPGQETQYF,TGTGCCAGCAGTTTAAGGCCTGGCCAAGAGACCCAGTACTTC,many,-,TRBJ2-5,TRBV12-3/TRBV12-4
CSAGGSKYEQYF,TGCAGTGCGGGGGGATCGAAATACGAGCAGTACTTC,many,-,TRBJ2-7,TRBV20-1
CASSLVNRGEAFF,TGTGCCAGCAGCTTAGTGAATCGGGGAGAGGCTTTCTTT,few,-,TRBJ1-1,TRBV11-1
CASSRPGRQETQYF,TGTGCCAGCAGCCGCCCGGGGCGCCAAGAGACCCAGTACTTC,many,-,TRBJ2-5,TRBV11-2
CAIRDRWSNQPQHF,TGTGCCATTCGGGACAGGTGGAGCAATCAGCCCCAGCATTTT,many,TRBD1,TRBJ1-5,TRBV6-2/TRBV6-3
CASSFDRTSARRAPYEQYF,TGCGCCAGCAGCTTTGACCGGACTAGCGCACGGAGAGCCCCCTACGAGCAGTACTTC,-,TRBD2,TRBJ2-7,TRBV5-1
CSVENTEAFF,TGCAGCGTTGAGAACACTGAAGCTTTCTTT,few,-,TRBJ1-1,TRBV29-1
CASSLRGEGYEQYF,TGTGCCAGCAGCTTAAGGGGGGAGGGCTACGAGCAGTACTTC,many,-,TRBJ2-7,TRBV7-2
CATSAGLAGGAKNIQYF,TGTGCCACCAGTGCGGGACTAGCGGGAGGAGCCAAAAACATTCAGTACTTC,-,TRBD2,TRBJ2-4,TRBV24-1
CASSPRTEGRTGELFF,TGTGCCAGCAGCCCCCGAACGGAGGGTCGCACCGGGGAGCTGTTTTTT,many,-,TRBJ2-2,TRBV7-3
CASSPRGQGYIYEQYF,TGTGCCAGCAGCCCTCGGGGACAGGGCTATATTTACGAGCAGTACTTC,many,TRBD1,TRBJ2-7,TRBV13